These 2 T cell receptor beta chains share one sample of origin, sequenced in a study of T cell clones after liver transplantation. The protocol was immunoSEQ multiplex PCR, while the TCRdb copy is restricted to in-frame clones and leaves out a portion. The profile shows tens of thousands of clones, under 95% of them singletons. The material was CD4+ T cells from blood, obtained before liver transplant. These receptors all come from a human donor who received a liver transplant.

This clone appeared once. In DNA form, the CDR3 reads TGTGCCAGCAGCCCCACGGCAAGGCTCAGTGGAAACACCATATATTTT. Protein sequence: CASSPTARLSGNTIYF. The chain uses TRBV4-2 and TRBJ1-3; D not resolved. The CDR3 contains 16 residues. Germline CDR1 and CDR2: LGHNA and YNFKEQ. The germline V and J ends were trimmed by 4 bases and 3 bases, with 16 bases remaining between them.

The genes are TRBV18 and TRBJ2-2, with TRBD1 matching over 8 bases. Germline-derived CDR1 and CDR2 are KGHSH and LQKENI. The CDR3 consists of 15 residues. V was clipped by 3 bases and J by 4 bases; unmatched bases: 4. Written as DNA, the CDR3 is TGTGCCAGCTCACCGACAGGGGTTCGCACCGGGGAGCTGTTTTTT. Translating it yields CASSPTGVRTGELFF.